The T cell receptor beta chain under discussion was sequenced for a study of cytomegalovirus exposure and HLA in healthy donors (TCRdb year 2017). Describing the broader study: An earlier analysis of fewer than 750 of the donors reported around 280 Gb of sequence data and around 110 million unique TCR beta sequences obtained from some 200 million T cells. All discovery cohort repertoires had been generated on a single sequencing platform. Using immunosequencing, the study profiled T cell repertoires from about 610 subjects and related those repertoires to cytomegalovirus serostatus. HLA typing covered class I and class II loci at four-digit resolution. The study combined high-throughput TCR immunosequencing, statistical association of individual TCRs with disease status, and machine learning to predict cytomegalovirus infection status. In addition to the first cohort of several hundred subjects, a separate validation cohort of 130 or so different subjects was used. A later analysis re-analyzed previously published TCR beta repertoires from 666 donors and added high-resolution HLA genotyping to study TCR occurrence patterns. Alongside the repertoire data, information on donor age, sex, ethnicity and CMV serostatus was compiled. Of the 300 to 500 genotyped donors, 65% to 90% were placed in the genetic ancestry cluster associated with self-reported Caucasian donors. Genome-wide SNP genotypes for about 60% of the roughly 700 donors were used in a later genetic analysis, which treated that subset as a discovery cohort. The number of donors typed differed by locus, with roughly 620-630 for A, B, C, DRB1 and DQB1, around 500 for DQA1, 600 to 610 for DPA1, and some 440 for DPB1. Roughly 5 DR-DQ haplotypes were treated as single units for association and clustering because of strong linkage in the cohort. The later analysis used no new phenotypic data to find candidate immune exposures, relying instead on TCR beta sequences and their occurrence across donors. An early release that covered several hundred HLA-typed donors contained 250 to 350 gigabases of sequencing data and tens of millions of unique TCR sequences. An earlier analysis of 500 to 650 of the donors applied high-throughput TCR beta sequencing to assess whether each TCR beta V gene segment acted as functional or pseudogenic. The study was designed to test whether signatures of past pathogen exposure could be identified by cataloging public T cell receptors. On average, approximately 250,000 unique TCR beta nucleotide sequences were sequenced per donor among roughly 430 genotyped donors of the cohort, with roughly 20% of those sequences being non-productive. What the study reported, not specific to this receptor: An association between a missense DCLRE1C variant and V-gene and J-gene trimming of TCR beta chains was found in a later genetic analysis and replicated in an independent cohort. Compared with equally common non-associated chains, HLA-associated TCR beta chains in a later analysis were more clonally expanded and had lower generation probabilities. The sequencing pipeline was judged likely to have produced a cluster of highly shared sequence variants as a technical artifact. In this cohort, only TCR beta chains were sequenced, and detectable features were limited by the absence of alpha or paired-chain data. A total of about 150 TCR beta chains were listed by the study as associated with cytomegalovirus. Some IMGT-functional V segments, including TRBV6-2 and TRBV6-3, could not be told apart with the 87-base-pair reads, so those segments were excluded. A later analysis associated 15,000 or so TCR beta sequences with specific HLA alleles at a false discovery rate of 0.05. According to a later analysis, most CMV-associated TCR beta chains appeared to be HLA-restricted, and the HLA associations seemed to be driven largely by CMV exposure. A further reported finding was that TCR beta sequences accurately predicted the HLA-A and HLA-B alleles for most subjects in the first cohort. Immune exposure information for the cohort was limited to CMV serostatus. Most TCR sequences were observed very rarely across donors, whereas some public TCRs were present in many individuals. When HLA alleles, especially DR and DQ, strongly co-occurred, attributing TCR associations to individual alleles was difficult. An earlier analysis of roughly 570 of the donors showed that most TCR beta V segments appeared in productive rearrangements either about 87% or about 30% of the time, which broadly matched IMGT annotations. A later analysis found that TCR association rates varied across HLA loci, with DRB1 alleles showing the most associated TCRs and HLA-C alleles the fewest. The classifier was reported to diagnose cytomegalovirus status with high specificity and sensitivity in both the original cohort and the validation cohort. A later genetic analysis reported fewer N-insertions in productive TCRs among donors in an Asian-associated ancestry cluster than the roughly 700-donor mean. The earlier analysis of some 560 of the donors excluded about 16 rarely observed V segments, including chromosome 9 orphons, because counts were too low. Linkage disequilibrium might explain the correlated functional status among segregating V segments, but an unknown experimental factor could not be excluded. It was suggested by the authors that the approach could potentially be generalized to other disease states and immunological phenotypes. A few of the identified cytomegalovirus-associated TCR beta chains were confirmed in vitro to be specific for cytomegalovirus antigens. In a later analysis, several top co-occurrence clusters were reported to appear linked to parvovirus B19, influenza, CMV and Epstein-Barr virus. Presence/absence analyses assumed roughly uniform sequencing depth across donors, an assumption that may not hold. Because HLA typing was missing for some donors at each locus, association tests included only the typed subset.

The CDR1 and CDR2 encoded by the germline V gene are SGHVS and FQNEAQ. V gives up 5 bases and J gives up 2 bases, and the segment between their germline ends measures 14 bases. From its cysteine to its phenylalanine, the CDR3 spans 15 amino acids. The retained sequence is limited to the CDR3, 45 bases, with the frame set at the first base. The cohort consisted of 600 to 700 healthy bone marrow donors. Cohort members were all nominally healthy when sampled, although unrecorded immune exposures were likely present. The donor was CMV seropositive and belonged to the group of a few hundred seropositive cohort members. A peripheral blood sample was provided by each donor, and peripheral blood mononuclear cells were used for TCR beta sequencing. Genomic DNA extraction from the blood cell samples was performed with the Qiagen DNeasy Blood Extraction Kit. Comments on this clone: Its antigen target is currently unknown. No much larger clone exists at a distance of one base, and base qualities are not known.

The library came from the immunoSEQ multiplex PCR assay. A mixture of 60 forward primers for TCR Vbeta segments and 13 reverse primers for TCR Jbeta segments was used in the multiplex PCR. The CDR3 region of rearranged TCR beta genes was amplified from genomic DNA by a multiplex PCR assay. On the Illumina HiSeq System, the amplified TCR beta libraries were sequenced as 87-base-pair reads. As for the authors' bioinformatics: A later analysis counted about 76 million unique TCR beta chains across the 500 to 850 repertoires, and 9 million to 14 million of these chains were shared by at least two donors. Raw reads were error-corrected and collapsed into unique sequences by a nearest-neighbor algorithm in which closely related sequences were merged to remove PCR and sequencing errors. Alignment of CDR3 sequences to IMGT reference sequences was used to assign V, D and J gene segments. Each retained sequence needed at least a six-nucleotide match to both a V gene segment and a J gene segment. Rearrangements were called productive when the CDR3 lacked stop codons and stayed in frame with V and J; all others were non-productive. CDR3 was defined by IMGT convention, running from the second conserved V-encoded cysteine to the conserved J-encoded phenylalanine. The earlier analysis of some 540 of the donors excluded any sequence lacking an unambiguous match to a single V gene segment. In an earlier analysis of more than 500 of the donors, a V segment was called functional when productive rearrangements were above 56.7%, and segregating when the standard deviation between donors exceeded 5%. A statistical classification framework was built to diagnose cytomegalovirus status from the catalog of TCR beta chain sequences. A later analysis assigned V and J genes by comparing TCR nucleotide sequences with IMGT/GENE-DB human TR gene sequences. In a later analysis, CDR3 sequences and most-parsimonious VDJ recombination scenarios were assigned using the TCRdist pipeline. In a later analysis, each TCR beta chain was defined by its CDR3 amino acid sequence together with its V-gene family, and reads lacking a unique V-gene family were excluded. A later analysis removed several hundred highly shared, low-generation-probability nucleotide sequences to deal with suspected cross-contamination and a sequencing artifact. For each public chain, a later analysis derived a clonal expansion index from normalized ranks of inferred template counts within each repertoire. In a later analysis, generation probabilities were computed with a VDJ recombination model fitted to out-of-frame rearrangements, and the resulting probabilities were checked against IGoR. In a later analysis, hypergeometric tests were used to score TCR-TCR, TCR-HLA and TCR-CMV co-occurrence, with a repertoire-size bias correction applied to TCR pairs. False discovery rates were estimated in a later analysis by permuting HLA or CMV assignments 20 times. In a later analysis, co-occurring TCRs were grouped using DBSCAN, and TCRdist sequence similarity was added for clustering within HLA-allele-positive subsets. Repertoires with fewer than 30,000 or more than 120,000 public chains were left out of co-occurrence clustering, as were a few repertoires with anomalous nucleotide sharing. What TCRdb holds here is the immuneACCESS table cut down to in-frame rearrangements. Part of the clones is not present; checked against another copy, under half of the missing clones reflect an unresolved V gene, and the others are unexplained. The V and J calls and the clone size are those of that table, but D and trimming were determined from the DNA. Counted in this sample were around 200,000 clones; around 80% of them appeared once. The ten largest make up roughly 2.5% of the sample.

The sample consisted of PBMCs. The chain is made from TRBV7-8 and TRBJ2-3; TRBD2 is a possible D gene, resting on 7 matching bases. The receptor was isolated from a woman in her fifties or sixties in good health and CMV-seropositive. The sequence in DNA is TGTGCCAGCAGCCGAGAGGGGGGGCCCACAGATACGCAGTATTTT. It encodes CASSREGGPTDTQYF.